The 29 T cell receptor beta chains presented below share a single source sample, sequenced in a study of yellow fever vaccine responses in identical twins. TCRdb redid the calling of the RT-PCR reads with MiXCR, one entry per CDR3 protein. The sample records about 2,200 distinct CDR3 sequences, approximately 82% being singletons. The starting material was T cells from blood (PBMCs), unsorted or a sorted subset (not recorded which), obtained before or after yellow fever vaccination (not recorded which). The receptor set was obtained from a woman between 18 and 29 years old who received the yellow fever vaccine.

V is TRBV29-1 and J is TRBJ1-2; D is perhaps TRBD1 (5 bases). With 6 bases removed from V and 4 bases from J, the gap between germline ends came to 15 bases. The CDR3 spans 13 residues. Germline CDR1 and CDR2: SQVTM and ANQGSEA. The DNA for the CDR3 is TGCAGCGTCGACAGCTACCGGGGCTATGGCTACACCTTC. Translation: CSVDSYRGYGYTF. The variable domain in full, with the rest retrieved from reference TRBV29-1 and TRBJ1-2, is SAVISQKPSRDICQRGTSLTIQCQVDSQVTMMFWYRQQPGQSLTLIATANQGSEATYESGFVIDKFPISRPNLTFSTLTVSNMSPEDSSIYLCSVDSYRGYGYTFGSGTRLTVV.

The V call is TRBV4-1, the J call TRBJ1-2; 10 positions agree with TRBD1. This CDR3 contains 15 residues. Germline values: CDR1 MGHRA, CDR2 YSYEKL. V lost 3 bases and J lost 2; bases outside the gene matches: 3. CDR3 nucleotides: TGCGCCAGCAGCCAGGGGACAGGGGCAAACTATGGCTACACCTTC. It yields the protein CASSQGTGANYGYTF.

V and J are TRBV7-9 and TRBJ2-3, with D maybe TRBD2 (6 bases). CDR1 SEHNR and CDR2 FQNEAQ come from the germline V gene (reference sequence). The CDR3 consists of 14 residues. Trimming cost V 5 bases and J 0 bases, with 9 bases left between them. In nucleotides, the CDR3 is TGTGCCAGCAGCCGGGGAGGAAGCACAGATACGCAGTATTTT. Protein: CASSRGGSTDTQYF.

V usage is TRBV20-1 and J usage is TRBJ2-2, with D unresolved. Looked up from germline, CDR1 is DFQATT and CDR2 is SNEGSKA (reference sequence). V dropped 0 bases and J dropped 5 bases, with 7 bases sitting between them. This CDR3 spans 13 amino acids. The DNA for the CDR3 is TGCAGTGCTAGAGAACCGTTAACCGGGGAGCTGTTTTTT. Translating gives CSAREPLTGELFF.

This clonotype was recorded a few times. The chain uses TRBV18 and TRBJ1-6; D not certain. The length of the CDR3 is 14 residues. V dropped 3 bases and J dropped 8 bases, with 11 bases sitting between them. Germline V gene sequence: CDR1 KGHSH, CDR2 LQKENI. In DNA, the CDR3 is TGTGCCAGCTCACCCGAGCGGTTCGATTCACCCCTCCACTTT. Translated, it gives CASSPERFDSPLHF.

V is TRBV28 and J is TRBJ2-1; D is perhaps TRBD2 (6 bases). Per germline, CDR1 MDHEN and CDR2 SYDVKM. Trimming stripped 4 bases from V and 10 bases from J, with 23 bases between. The CDR3 consists of 16 residues. The CDR3 coding sequence is TGTGCCAGCAGTTCGCCGGGACTCCCCCAGGGAAGCGAGCAGTTCTTC. This gives the protein CASSSPGLPQGSEQFF. The full variable domain, in which reference TRBV28 and TRBJ2-1 provide the parts outside the CDR3, is DVKVTQSSRYLVKRTGEKVFLECVQDMDHENMFWYRQDPGLGLRLIYFSYDVKMKEKGDIPEGYSVSREKKERFSLILESASTNQTSMYLCASSSPGLPQGSEQFFGPGTRLTVL.

The chain links TRBV24-1 to TRBJ2-5; 7 bases map to TRBD1. Trimming at V came to 2 bases and at J to 5 bases, leaving 7 bases not matched to a gene. Per germline, CDR1 KGHDR and CDR2 SFDVKD. The CDR3 consists of 15 residues. CDR3 coding DNA: TGTGCCACCAGTGATTCGACAGGGATTGGGGAGACCCAGTACTTC. It codes for CATSDSTGIGETQYF.

V and J are TRBV29-1 and TRBJ2-1, with D unresolved. Germline loops: CDR1 SQVTM, CDR2 ANQGSEA. V lost 5 bases and J lost 0, with 8 bases in between. The CDR3 loop spans 13 amino acids. CDR3 nucleotides: TGCAGCGTTACAGAAAGCTCCTACAATGAGCAGTTCTTC. Its protein product is CSVTESSYNEQFF.

The gene calls are TRBV20-1 and TRBJ2-1; 13 bases are shared with TRBD2. CDR3 size: 14 residues. Germline trimming cut 4 bases from V and 9 bases from J; bases unmatched to any gene: 6. CDR1 and CDR2 from the germline V gene are DFQATT and SNEGSKA (reference sequence). CDR3 amino acids: CSAKLAGGRGEQFF. CDR3 coding DNA: TGCAGTGCTAAACTAGCGGGAGGGCGGGGTGAGCAGTTCTTC.

J is TRBJ2-5 and V is TRBV11-1, with D maybe TRBD1 (5 bases). The V gene's germline CDR1 is SGHAT and CDR2 FQDESV (reference sequence). CDR3 length: 12 amino acids. The germline V and J ends were trimmed by 6 bases and 5 bases, with 10 bases remaining between them. For the CDR3, the DNA is TGTGCCAGCAGTCGACAGCCCGAGACCCAGTACTTC. Its translation: CASSRQPETQYF.

The J gene is TRBJ2-7, the V gene TRBV11-3; D remains ambiguous. Germline V gives CDR1 SGHNT, CDR2 YENEEA. The CDR3 spans 11 residues. The ends were cut back, 5 bases at V and 2 bases at J, with 4 bases in the middle. The CDR3 DNA is TGTGCCAGCAGCACTCCCTACGAGCAGTACTTC. Protein sequence: CASSTPYEQYF.

About this clonotype: One junction end does not reproduce the germline sequence, and a read error may be involved. The V gene is TRBV7-6, the J gene TRBJ1-2, with D unresolved. This CDR3 is built from 14 residues. Germline V gives CDR1 SGHVS, CDR2 FNYEAQ. CDR3 loop: CASTLGQGNYGYTF. CDR3 nucleotide sequence: TGTGCCAGCACCTTAGGGCAAGGGAACTATGGCTACACCTTC.

This chain links TRBV15 with TRBJ2-1; the match to TRBD1 covers 8 bases. V lost 4 bases, J lost 8 bases, and 7 bases stayed unmatched. The CDR3 consists of 14 residues. In germline, CDR1 is LNHNV, CDR2 YYDKDF (reference sequence). Here the CDR3 reads CATSITGQGDEQFF. CDR3 coding DNA: TGTGCCACCAGCATCACAGGACAGGGCGATGAGCAGTTCTTC.

The V gene is TRBV5-1, the J gene TRBJ2-1, with 9 bases that match TRBD2. V shed 2 bases and J 4 bases; nucleotides not matched to a gene: 4. Germline-derived CDR1 and CDR2 are SGHRS and YFSETQ. CDR3 length: 15 residues. The CDR3 sequence: CASSFKLAGYNEQFF. The CDR3 DNA sequence: TGCGCCAGCAGCTTCAAACTAGCGGGTTACAATGAGCAGTTCTTC.

This rearrangement joins TRBV2 to TRBJ2-3; D may be TRBD1 (5 bases). The CDR3 consists of 14 residues. Trimming shortened V by 8 bases and J by 0 bases, and 12 bases separated the two germline ends. The V gene's germline CDR1 is SNHLY and CDR2 FYNNEI. CDR3 sequence: CASAFRGSTDTQYF. In DNA form, the CDR3 reads TGTGCCAGCGCTTTTAGGGGTAGCACAGATACGCAGTATTTT. Full variable domain (remainder filled in from reference TRBV2 and TRBJ2-3): EPEVTQTPSHQVTQMGQEVILRCVPISNHLYFYWYRQILGQKVEFLVSFYNNEISEKSEIFDDQFSVERPDGSNFTLKIRSTKLEDSAMYFCASAFRGSTDTQYFGPGTRLTVL.

This rearrangement joins TRBV11-1 to TRBJ2-7; D is unclear. CDR1 is SGHAT, CDR2 FQDESV, per germline (reference sequence). The CDR3 totals 15 residues. CDR3 DNA sequence: TGTGCCAGCAGCTTAGACGGTTACAATGCCTACGAGCAGAACGTC. It is translated as CASSLDGYNAYEQNV.

This clonotype was seen more than once but under ten times. The chain uses TRBV2 and TRBJ2-5; D remains ambiguous. The CDR3 is 12 amino acids. CDR1 and CDR2 (germline): SNHLY, FYNNEI. Trimming removed 1 base at V and 5 bases at J, with 5 bases between. Written as DNA, the CDR3 is TGTGCCAGCAGTGAAGAGCTTGAGACCCAGTACTTC. Protein sequence: CASSEELETQYF.

This chain joins TRBV25-1 and TRBJ1-1, with a tentative D call TRBD1 (5 bases). The germline V gene has CDR1 MGHDK and CDR2 SYGVNS. CDR3 length: 15 amino acids. V dropped 3 bases and J dropped 1 base, with 12 bases sitting between them. Here the CDR3 reads CASSDFRGTNTEAFF. In nucleotides, the CDR3 is TGTGCCAGCAGTGACTTTAGGGGCACGAACACTGAAGCTTTCTTT.

The chain recombines TRBV29-1 with TRBJ1-2; no clear D gene. This CDR3 has 10 residues. V lost 8 bases to trimming and J lost 4 bases, with 8 bases between them. Germline assignment: CDR1 SQVTM and CDR2 ANQGSEA. The CDR3 DNA reads as TGCAGCCCCTGGCCCTATGGCTACACCTTC. Amino acids: CSPWPYGYTF.

The gene calls are TRBV12-3 or TRBV12-4 and TRBJ2-5; 8 bases align to TRBD1. The CDR3 totals 14 residues. Trimming at V came to 5 bases and at J to 4 bases, leaving 6 bases not matched to a gene. For the CDR3, the DNA is TGTGCCAGCAGTCTTTCGACAGGGGTAGAGACCCAGTACTTC. Residues: CASSLSTGVETQYF.

The J gene is TRBJ2-6, the V gene TRBV29-1; D is unclear. Germline values: CDR1 SQVTM, CDR2 ANQGSEA. Trimming took off 7 bases at V and 0 bases at J, with 10 bases between the two ends. The CDR3 spans 14 residues. CDR3 sequence: CSALSGSGANVLTF. CDR3 sequence (DNA): TGCAGCGCCCTCTCGGGCTCTGGGGCCAACGTCCTGACTTTC.

The gene calls are TRBV25-1 and TRBJ2-7; 8 nucleotides match TRBD1. Per the germline V gene, CDR1 is MGHDK and CDR2 is SYGVNS. The CDR3 loop spans 14 amino acids. Losses at the gene ends were 7 bases for V and 0 bases for J; bases not matched to a gene: 5. This chain's CDR3 is CASKPTGVSYEQYV. CDR3 in DNA: TGTGCCAGCAAACCGACAGGGGTCTCCTACGAGCAGTACGTC.

The genes are TRBV10-3 and TRBJ2-7; TRBD1 aligns across 8 bases. Trimming took 10 bases from V and 0 from J; bases not matched to a gene: 8. The CDR3 length is 14 residues. Germline CDR1 and CDR2: ENHRY and SYGVKD. The CDR3 region has the DNA TGTGCCACCGGAGGGACAGGAAGCTCCTACGAGCAGTACTTC. Translated: CATGGTGSSYEQYF.

The chain carries TRBV12-3 or TRBV12-4 and TRBJ2-7; 9 bases fit TRBD1. The CDR3 runs to 14 residues. Trimming removed 6 bases from V and 4 bases from J; junction bases left unmatched: 7. DNA for the CDR3: TGTGCCAGCAGGGCGACAGGGGGGAAATACGAGCAGTACTTC. This translates into CASRATGGKYEQYF.

J is TRBJ2-5 and V is TRBV20-1; no clear D gene. Germline CDR1 reads DFQATT; CDR2 reads SNEGSKA (reference sequence). This CDR3 is 12 amino acids long. The V end was cut by 5 bases, the J end by 1 base, with 8 bases between. CDR3: CSAPGPQETQYF. In nucleotides, the CDR3 is TGCAGTGCTCCCGGGCCCCAAGAGACCCAGTACTTC.

This clonotype rates as large. CDR3 in DNA: TGCGCCAGCAGTCAACGAGAAGTAAGGTCCTATAATTCACCCCTCCACTTT. Translating gives CASSQREVRSYNSPLHF. The chain uses TRBV23-1 and TRBJ1-6; D gene uncertain. TRBV23-1 carries the ORF label, with uncertain function. Trimming removed 2 bases from V and 1 base from J, with 12 bases in between. The CDR3 contains 17 residues.

The chain carries TRBV2 and TRBJ2-1, with 8 nucleotides matching TRBD1. Germline-derived CDR1 and CDR2 are SNHLY and FYNNEI. Germline trimming cut 7 bases from V and 5 bases from J; bases unmatched to any gene: 7. The length of the CDR3 is 14 residues. The CDR3: CASNDRGRHNEQFF. In nucleotides, the CDR3 is TGTGCCAGCAATGACAGGGGCCGTCACAATGAGCAGTTCTTC.

The rearrangement joins TRBV6-1 to TRBJ2-2; D possibly matches TRBD1 or TRBD2 (5 bases each). This CDR3 is 15 amino acids long. V was cut by 2 bases and J by 3 bases, with 10 bases left in between. Looked up from germline, CDR1 is MNHNS and CDR2 is SASEGT. CDR3 sequence (DNA): TGTGCCAGCAGTGAAAAGGGACCGGACACCGGGGAGCTGTTTTTT. This codes for CASSEKGPDTGELFF.

The chain has TRBV13 and TRBJ1-6; no clear D. The germline CDR1 and CDR2 sequences are PRHDT and FYEKMQ (reference sequence). V lost 6 bases and J 6 bases, leaving 9 bases between the germline ends. The CDR3 runs 13 residues. The CDR3 sequence: CASRTDFNSPLHF. In DNA form, the CDR3 reads TGTGCCAGCAGAACGGATTTTAATTCACCCCTCCACTTT.